A selection of T cell receptor beta chains follows, all from one sample in a study of breast tumors, draining lymph nodes, adjacent tissues. In TCRdb, the multiplex PCR reads were re-called with MiXCR into one record per CDR3 protein. The sample yields 33,000 or so distinct CDR3 sequences, roughly two thirds seen once. Input material: breast tumor tissue. These receptors were obtained from a female donor with breast cancer. Some clones in this sample may be carry-over from other donors' samples. Each CDR3 is given with its conserved first and last residue. A D gene is named only where the DNA matches it firmly. Size is stated for part of the rows, as once, few or many counts, or as a class when the clone is expanded.

j_call,v_call,d_call,cdr3_length,clone_size,cdr3_aa,cdr3_nt
TRBJ2-1,TRBV9,TRBD2,17,-,CASSSAGGLADSYEQFF,TGTGCCAGCAGCTCAGCTGGGGGACTAGCGGATTCCTACGAGCAGTTCTTC
TRBJ1-1,TRBV7-9,-,15,-,CASIKGGRGETEAFF,TGTGCCAGCATAAAGGGGGGCAGGGGAGAAACTGAAGCTTTCTTT
TRBJ2-3,TRBV7-2,-,14,once,CASSSPGSPDTQYF,TGTGCCAGCAGCTCCCCGGGGTCCCCAGATACGCAGTATTTT
TRBJ1-2,TRBV20-1,-,14,-,CSARVRMVNYGYTF,TGCAGTGCTAGAGTTAGGATGGTTAACTATGGCTACACCTTC
TRBJ1-2,TRBV20-1,-,13,-,CGARDLGLQGYTF,TGCGGTGCTAGAGATCTGGGATTACAAGGCTACACCTTC
TRBJ1-6,TRBV7-9,-,15,-,CASSLNTGGNSPLHF,TGTGCCAGCAGCTTAAATACCGGGGGGAATTCACCCCTCCACTTT
TRBJ1-2,TRBV6-2/TRBV6-3,TRBD1,16,medium-sized,CASSYGWDRGNYGYTF,TGTGCCAGCAGTTATGGCTGGGACAGGGGAAACTATGGCTACACCTTC
TRBJ2-1,TRBV7-2,-,15,many,CASSFELATYNEQFF,TGTGCCAGCAGCTTCGAACTGGCCACCTACAATGAGCAGTTCTTC
TRBJ2-1,TRBV2,-,14,-,CASSGSPYYNEQFF,TGTGCCAGCAGTGGCTCCCCCTACTACAATGAGCAGTTCTTC
TRBJ2-1,TRBV2,TRBD2,15,-,CATSWTSGIYNEQFF,TGTGCCACCTCTTGGACTAGCGGGATTTACAATGAGCAGTTCTTC
TRBJ1-2,TRBV12-3/TRBV12-4,-,12,-,CASSLVRGGYTF,TGTGCCAGCAGTTTAGTTCGGGGAGGCTACACCTTC
TRBJ1-1,TRBV6-5,TRBD1,17,-,CASSYATGTGVSTEAFF,TGTGCCAGCAGTTACGCCACCGGGACAGGGGTGAGCACTGAAGCTTTCTTT
TRBJ1-2,TRBV7-2,-,12,-,CASSLATEGYTF,TGTGCCAGCAGCTTAGCGACAGAGGGCTACACCTTC
TRBJ2-1,TRBV6-2/TRBV6-3,TRBD1,16,many,CASSYGGTGGRNEQFF,TGTGCCAGCAGTTACGGCGGGACAGGGGGGCGCAATGAGCAGTTCTTC
TRBJ2-1,TRBV9,TRBD2,15,-,CASSVRGGNYNEQFF,TGTGCCAGCAGCGTCCGGGGGGGTAACTACAATGAGCAGTTCTTC
TRBJ1-4,TRBV5-6,-,13,-,CASSLGRDEKLFF,TGTGCCAGCAGCTTGGGCAGAGATGAAAAACTGTTTTTT
TRBJ2-3,TRBV20-1,-,14,few,CSARDSEGGDTQYF,TGCAGTGCTAGGGATAGCGAGGGTGGGGATACGCAGTATTTT
TRBJ2-1,TRBV20-1,TRBD2,12,-,CSADLAGERQFF,TGCAGTGCAGACCTAGCGGGGGAGCGGCAGTTCTTC
TRBJ1-6,TRBV28,-,14,-,CASISGSYNSPLHF,TGTGCCAGCATTTCGGGGTCCTATAATTCACCCCTCCACTTT
TRBJ1-5,TRBV7-2,-,13,-,CASSQLGNQPQHF,TGTGCCAGCAGCCAGTTGGGAAATCAGCCCCAGCATTTT
TRBJ2-3,TRBV10-3,-,15,many,CAISELQGSTDTQYF,TGTGCCATCAGTGAGCTACAGGGCAGCACAGATACGCAGTATTTT
TRBJ1-6,TRBV25-1,TRBD1,15,-,CASSEWDSYNSPLHF,TGTGCCAGCAGTGAATGGGACAGCTATAATTCACCCCTCCACTTT
TRBJ2-6,TRBV5-1,-,16,-,CATQQGSVSGANVLTF,TGCGCCACCCAACAGGGTTCGGTCTCTGGGGCCAACGTCCTGACTTTC
TRBJ1-2,TRBV25-1,-,13,many,CASSPGLGYGYTF,TGTGCCAGCAGTCCGGGTCTGGGCTATGGCTACACCTTC
TRBJ2-5,TRBV5-1,-,13,-,CASSFAGSETQYF,TGCGCCAGCAGCTTCGCGGGTTCCGAGACCCAGTACTTC